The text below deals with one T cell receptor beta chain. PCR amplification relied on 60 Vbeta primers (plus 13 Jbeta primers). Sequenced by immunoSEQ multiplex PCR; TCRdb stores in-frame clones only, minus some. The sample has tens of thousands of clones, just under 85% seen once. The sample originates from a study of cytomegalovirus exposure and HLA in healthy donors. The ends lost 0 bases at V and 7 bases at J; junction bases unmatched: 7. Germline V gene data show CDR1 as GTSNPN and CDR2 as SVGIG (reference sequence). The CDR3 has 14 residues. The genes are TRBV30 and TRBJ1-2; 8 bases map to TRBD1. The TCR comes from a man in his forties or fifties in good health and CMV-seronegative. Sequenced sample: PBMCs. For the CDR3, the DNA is TGTGCCTGGAGTGTCCGGCAGGGGGCGGCTGGCTACACCTTC. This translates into CAWSVRQGAAGYTF.